Below, 28 T cell receptor beta chains from the same sample are listed, as sequenced in a study of blood T cell repertoires in COVID-19. The protocol was immunoSEQ multiplex PCR, while the TCRdb copy is restricted to in-frame clones and leaves out a portion. The repertoire holds 200,000 to 300,000 clones, with about 84% as singletons. Specimen: peripheral blood. Receptors were obtained from a woman older than 75 with acute or convalescent COVID-19.

The chain joins TRBV7-2 to TRBJ2-6, with TRBD1 matching over 7 bases. Unmatched junction bases numbered 6, after V lost 7 bases and J lost 0 bases. CDR1 and CDR2 (germline): SGHTA, FQGNSA. This CDR3 spans 16 amino acids. As DNA, the CDR3 is TGTGCCAGCACCCGGGACAGAATCTCTGGGGCCAACGTCCTGACTTTC. Encoded protein: CASTRDRISGANVLTF.

The DNA of the CDR3 is TGTGCCAGCACGACAGGGGGGGTCGTTGGTGAAAAACTGTTTTTT. Amino acids: CASTTGGVVGEKLFF. J is TRBJ1-4 and V is TRBV2, with TRBD1 matching 9 bases. This CDR3 is 15 amino acids long. Germline V gene sequence: CDR1 SNHLY, CDR2 FYNNEI. Unmatched junction bases numbered 10, after V lost 7 bases and J lost 7 bases. Together with reference TRBV2 and TRBJ1-4, the CDR3 gives the full variable domain: EPEVTQTPSHQVTQMGQEVILRCVPISNHLYFYWYRQILGQKVEFLVSFYNNEISEKSEIFDDQFSVERPDGSNFTLKIRSTKLEDSAMYFCASTTGGVVGEKLFFGSGTQLSVL.

The chain couples TRBV5-4 to TRBJ2-6, with D possibly being TRBD2 (5 bases). The germline V gene has CDR1 SGHNT and CDR2 YYREEE (reference sequence). With 0 bases removed from V and 1 base from J, the gap between germline ends came to 5 bases. The CDR3 extends over 15 amino acids. This CDR3 is CASSLAGSGANVLTF. The CDR3 nucleotides read TGTGCCAGCAGCTTGGCGGGATCTGGGGCCAACGTCCTGACTTTC.

The V and J genes are TRBV10-1 and TRBJ2-7; TRBD2 might be the D (5 bases). The V gene lost 3 bases and the J gene lost 7 bases, with 10 bases spanning the gap. Looked up from germline, CDR1 is WNHNN and CDR2 is SYGVQD (reference sequence). The CDR3 totals 12 residues. CDR3 amino acids: CASSEGTGEQYF. Here the CDR3 DNA reads TGCGCCAGCAGTGAAGGTACGGGGGAGCAGTACTTC.

The chain combines TRBV7-9 with TRBJ1-2; no firm D call. The CDR3 is 15 amino acids. CDR1 and CDR2 from the germline V gene are SEHNR and FQNEAQ (reference sequence). The germline V and J ends were trimmed by 1 base and 8 bases, with 17 bases remaining between them. CDR3 DNA: TGTGCCAGCAGCTTAGAATTGTCTCCCCGCTACGGCTACACCTTC. Encoded protein: CASSLELSPRYGYTF.

This clone has a handful of counts. The chain employs TRBV7-2 and TRBJ2-3; D possibly corresponds to TRBD1 (6 bases). Germline V gene lookup returns CDR1 SGHTA and CDR2 FQGNSA. V was pared by 6 bases and J by 2 bases, with 15 bases between. The CDR3 is 15 amino acids. The DNA for the CDR3 is TGTGCCAGCAGTGGTCGGGCAGGGGACACAGATACGCAGTATTTT. Protein sequence: CASSGRAGDTDTQYF.

The CDR3 reads CASSPAGANYGYTF. Written as DNA, the CDR3 is TGTGCCAGCAGCCCGGCGGGGGCTAACTATGGCTACACCTTC. The rearrangement joins TRBV3-1 (or the pseudogene TRBV3-2) to TRBJ1-2, with D possibly being TRBD1 (5 bases). Looked up from germline, CDR1 is LGHDT and CDR2 is YNNKEL (reference sequence). Trimming took 4 bases from V and 0 from J, leaving 9 bases between them. The CDR3 consists of 14 residues.

In this sample, this clone turned up a few times. V and J are TRBV3-1 (or the pseudogene TRBV3-2) and TRBJ2-3; 9 bases line up with TRBD2. Germline V CDR1 and CDR2: LGHDT, YNNKEL (reference sequence). The trim removed 2 bases at V and 2 bases at J, leaving 5 bases unmatched. The CDR3 is 16 amino acids. The CDR3 bases are TGTGCCAGCAGCCAACAGCTAGCGGGGCCCACAGATACGCAGTATTTT. Protein sequence: CASSQQLAGPTDTQYF.

The table lists this clone with a count of one. The V call is TRBV11-2, the J call TRBJ1-1; TRBD1 aligns across 10 bases. The CDR3 covers 16 residues. Looked up from germline, CDR1 is SGHAT and CDR2 is FQNNGV. The J segment lost 2 bases and the V segment lost 1 base, leaving 4 bases of the junction unmatched. DNA for the CDR3: TGTGCCAGCAGCTTAGCAGGGACAGGGGCCAACACTGAAGCTTTCTTT. Protein product: CASSLAGTGANTEAFF.

V usage is TRBV5-4 and J usage is TRBJ2-7; tentatively, D is TRBD1 (6 bases). The V end was cut by 2 bases, the J end by 3 bases, with 12 bases between. CDR1 and CDR2 (germline): SGHNT, YYREEE (reference sequence). This CDR3 is built from 14 residues. CDR3 region: CASSLQGVGYEQYF. CDR3 in DNA: TGTGCCAGCAGCTTACAGGGTGTCGGCTACGAGCAGTACTTC.

This clone was picked up many times. Other DNA sequences within the sample encode an identical CDR3. The chain is built from TRBV14 and TRBJ1-2; 7 nucleotides align to TRBD1. The V and J ends lost 4 bases and 0 bases, in that order; junction bases with no gene match: 5. The CDR3 sequence is 15 residues long. Germline V gene sequence: CDR1 SGHDN, CDR2 FVKESK. CDR3 loop: CASSLLQGSNYGYTF. As DNA, the CDR3 is TGTGCCAGCAGCCTACTACAGGGGTCTAACTATGGCTACACCTTC.

The chain is built from TRBV30 and TRBJ2-7; 11 bases fit TRBD2. Germline loops: CDR1 GTSNPN, CDR2 SVGIG (reference sequence). The CDR3 runs 14 residues. V was pared by 1 base and J by 3 bases, with 2 bases of the junction left unmatched. This chain's CDR3 is CAWSGLAGNYEQYF. As DNA, the CDR3 is TGTGCCTGGAGTGGACTAGCGGGAAACTACGAGCAGTACTTC.

On this clone itself: Just one base apart from a much larger clone, this may be a read error. CDR3 sequence (DNA): TGCGCCAGCGGACTAGGGGAAAACAATCAGTCCCAGCATTTT. It translates to CASGLGENNQSQHF. The chain uses TRBV10-2 and TRBJ1-5; the D gene is possibly TRBD1 (5 bases). The germline CDR1 and CDR2 sequences are WSHSY and SAAADI. The CDR3 sequence is 14 residues long.

This sequence joins TRBV6-1 and TRBJ1-2; D is possibly TRBD1 (5 bases). V was pared by 10 bases and J by 2 bases, with 17 bases between. Per germline, CDR1 MNHNS and CDR2 SASEGT. The CDR3 length is 14 residues. The CDR3 is CAIHGAAENYGYTF. The CDR3 DNA sequence: TGTGCCATCCATGGGGCGGCGGAAAACTATGGCTACACCTTC.

The chain employs TRBV7-3 and TRBJ1-6; possible D gene TRBD1, 5 bases. Trimming took 4 bases from V and 11 from J, leaving 24 bases between them. There are 17 residues in the CDR3. The germline CDR1 and CDR2 sequences are SGHTA and FQGTGA. The CDR3 region has the DNA TGTGCCAGCAGCTATGACCCGGGCCCGCGGCCACAGGCACCCCTCCACTTT. This translates into CASSYDPGPRPQAPLHF. The whole variable domain, remainder taken from reference TRBV7-3 and TRBJ1-6, is GAGVSQTPSNKVTEKGKYVELRCDPISGHTALYWYRQSLGQGPEFLIYFQGTGAADDSGLPNDRFFAVRPEGSVSTLKIQRTERGDSAVYLCASSYDPGPRPQAPLHFGNGTRLTVT.

This clone was observed a handful of times. The chain uses TRBV19 and TRBJ2-1; 9 bases map to TRBD1. The CDR3 runs 17 residues. CDR1 is LNHDA and CDR2 is SQIVND in the germline V gene (reference sequence). V shed 5 bases, J shed 4 bases, and the junction held 12 bases outside the gene matches. CDR3 in amino acids: CASSPGTGTVYYNEQFF. In DNA form, the CDR3 reads TGTGCCAGTAGTCCCGGGACAGGGACCGTTTATTACAATGAGCAGTTCTTC.

The J gene is TRBJ2-3, the V gene TRBV28; D is uncertain. This CDR3 is 12 amino acids long. Germline CDR1 MDHEN, CDR2 SYDVKM. Trimming removed 10 bases at V and 0 bases at J, with 8 bases between. CDR3 sequence: CATTGSTDTQYF. In DNA form, the CDR3 reads TGTGCCACCACGGGTAGCACAGATACGCAGTATTTT.

The genes are TRBV6-6 and TRBJ1-5, with D possibly TRBD1 on 6 matching bases. Trimming shortened V by 1 base and J by 4 bases, and 8 bases separated the two germline ends. The V gene's germline CDR1 is MNHNY and CDR2 SVGAGI (reference sequence). This CDR3 has 14 residues. The CDR3 reads CASSYLGANQPQHF. The CDR3 bases are TGTGCCAGCAGTTACTTGGGGGCTAATCAGCCCCAGCATTTT.

The chain carries TRBV7-9 and TRBJ1-6; 7 bases map to TRBD1. The CDR3 is made up of 16 amino acids. V shed 5 bases, J shed 6 bases, and the junction held 10 bases outside the gene matches. Germline CDR1 and CDR2: SEHNR and FQNEAQ (reference sequence). Here the CDR3 DNA reads TGTGCCAGCAGCGGGCATGTTGACAGGGTTAATTCACCCCTCCACTTT. Its translation is CASSGHVDRVNSPLHF.

This chain joins TRBV2 and TRBJ1-5, with no clear D. Germline CDR1 and CDR2: SNHLY and FYNNEI. V was pared by 7 bases and J by 2 bases, with 9 bases between. The CDR3 is 13 amino acids. CDR3 residues: CASNFQGNQPQHF. CDR3 coding DNA: TGTGCCAGCAATTTTCAGGGCAATCAGCCCCAGCATTTT.

A few counts support this clone. This chain uses TRBV5-1 with TRBJ1-6; TRBD1 matches at 7 bases. Germline V gene data show CDR1 as SGHRS and CDR2 as YFSETQ. The trim removed 5 bases at V and 5 bases at J, leaving 4 bases unmatched. This CDR3 comprises 14 residues. The CDR3 DNA reads TGCGCCAGCAGAAAAGGGACAGATAATTCACCCCTCCACTTT. It is translated as CASRKGTDNSPLHF.

The V and J genes are TRBV14 and TRBJ2-7; D uncertain. Trimming shortened V by 4 bases and J by 6 bases, and 13 bases separated the two germline ends. CDR1 SGHDN and CDR2 FVKESK come from the germline V gene. The CDR3 loop spans 13 amino acids. CDR3 sequence (DNA): TGTGCCAGCAGCCTCCTCCCCGACACCGAGCAGTACTTC. Translated: CASSLLPDTEQYF.

The chain couples TRBV2 to TRBJ2-5; D is ambiguous. CDR1 and CDR2 (germline): SNHLY, FYNNEI. Trimming took off 6 bases at V and 1 base at J, with 15 bases between the two ends. This CDR3 spans 15 amino acids. CDR3 DNA sequence: TGTGCCAGCAGAGCTTTCTCGACTGTCCAAGAGACCCAGTACTTC. Residues: CASRAFSTVQETQYF.

This sequence joins TRBV11-3 and TRBJ2-2; D might be TRBD1 (6 bases). Germline CDR1 is SGHNT and CDR2 is YENEEA. The CDR3 has 13 residues. V dropped 1 base and J dropped 7 bases, with 7 bases sitting between them. The CDR3 sequence is CASSLGGRGELFF. CDR3 in DNA: TGTGCCAGCAGCTTAGGGGGGCGCGGGGAGCTGTTTTTT.

The J gene is TRBJ2-3, the V gene TRBV5-1; 14 nucleotides align to TRBD2. The CDR3 covers 15 residues. With V trimmed by 5 bases and J by 2 bases, 1 base remained unmatched. The germline V gene has CDR1 SGHRS and CDR2 YFSETQ. DNA of the CDR3: TGCGCCAGCAGGACTAGCGGGGGGGACACAGATACGCAGTATTTT. It codes for CASRTSGGDTDTQYF. Using reference TRBV5-1 and TRBJ2-3 for the parts outside the CDR3, the full variable domain is KAGVTQTPRYLIKTRGQQVTLSCSPISGHRSVSWYQQTPGQGLQFLFEYFSETQRNKGNFPGRFSGRQFSNSRSEMNVSTLELGDSALYLCASRTSGGDTDTQYFGPGTRLTVL.

The chain couples TRBV28 to TRBJ2-7; 8 bases align to TRBD1. Germline V gene data show CDR1 as MDHEN and CDR2 as SYDVKM. The CDR3 covers 16 residues. Trimming took 7 bases from V and 7 from J; bases not matched to a gene: 18. The CDR3 DNA is TGTGCCAGCACCCCTCAGGGGGCAGACTCCTTACGGGAGCAGTACTTC. Translated, it gives CASTPQGADSLREQYF.

This clone was seen more than once but under ten times. The V gene is TRBV5-1, the J gene TRBJ1-1, with TRBD1 identical over 7 bases. Trimming at V came to 4 bases and at J to 3 bases, leaving 9 bases not matched to a gene. The CDR3 extends over 15 amino acids. CDR1 is SGHRS, CDR2 YFSETQ, per germline. CDR3 in DNA: TGCGCCAGCAGCCAGACAGGGTCGGGTGACACTGAAGCTTTCTTT. This translates into CASSQTGSGDTEAFF. The complete variable domain, with remaining parts taken from reference TRBV5-1 and TRBJ1-1, reads KAGVTQTPRYLIKTRGQQVTLSCSPISGHRSVSWYQQTPGQGLQFLFEYFSETQRNKGNFPGRFSGRQFSNSRSEMNVSTLELGDSALYLCASSQTGSGDTEAFFGQGTRLTVV.

V gene TRBV27 combines with J gene TRBJ2-3; D is unclear. Germline V lookup: CDR1 MNHEY, CDR2 SMNVEV (reference sequence). This CDR3 contains 13 residues. V lost 3 bases, J lost 4 bases, and 8 bases lay in between. The CDR3 loop reads CASSFSRADTQYF. The CDR3 nucleotides are TGTGCCAGCAGTTTTTCACGGGCAGATACGCAGTATTTT.